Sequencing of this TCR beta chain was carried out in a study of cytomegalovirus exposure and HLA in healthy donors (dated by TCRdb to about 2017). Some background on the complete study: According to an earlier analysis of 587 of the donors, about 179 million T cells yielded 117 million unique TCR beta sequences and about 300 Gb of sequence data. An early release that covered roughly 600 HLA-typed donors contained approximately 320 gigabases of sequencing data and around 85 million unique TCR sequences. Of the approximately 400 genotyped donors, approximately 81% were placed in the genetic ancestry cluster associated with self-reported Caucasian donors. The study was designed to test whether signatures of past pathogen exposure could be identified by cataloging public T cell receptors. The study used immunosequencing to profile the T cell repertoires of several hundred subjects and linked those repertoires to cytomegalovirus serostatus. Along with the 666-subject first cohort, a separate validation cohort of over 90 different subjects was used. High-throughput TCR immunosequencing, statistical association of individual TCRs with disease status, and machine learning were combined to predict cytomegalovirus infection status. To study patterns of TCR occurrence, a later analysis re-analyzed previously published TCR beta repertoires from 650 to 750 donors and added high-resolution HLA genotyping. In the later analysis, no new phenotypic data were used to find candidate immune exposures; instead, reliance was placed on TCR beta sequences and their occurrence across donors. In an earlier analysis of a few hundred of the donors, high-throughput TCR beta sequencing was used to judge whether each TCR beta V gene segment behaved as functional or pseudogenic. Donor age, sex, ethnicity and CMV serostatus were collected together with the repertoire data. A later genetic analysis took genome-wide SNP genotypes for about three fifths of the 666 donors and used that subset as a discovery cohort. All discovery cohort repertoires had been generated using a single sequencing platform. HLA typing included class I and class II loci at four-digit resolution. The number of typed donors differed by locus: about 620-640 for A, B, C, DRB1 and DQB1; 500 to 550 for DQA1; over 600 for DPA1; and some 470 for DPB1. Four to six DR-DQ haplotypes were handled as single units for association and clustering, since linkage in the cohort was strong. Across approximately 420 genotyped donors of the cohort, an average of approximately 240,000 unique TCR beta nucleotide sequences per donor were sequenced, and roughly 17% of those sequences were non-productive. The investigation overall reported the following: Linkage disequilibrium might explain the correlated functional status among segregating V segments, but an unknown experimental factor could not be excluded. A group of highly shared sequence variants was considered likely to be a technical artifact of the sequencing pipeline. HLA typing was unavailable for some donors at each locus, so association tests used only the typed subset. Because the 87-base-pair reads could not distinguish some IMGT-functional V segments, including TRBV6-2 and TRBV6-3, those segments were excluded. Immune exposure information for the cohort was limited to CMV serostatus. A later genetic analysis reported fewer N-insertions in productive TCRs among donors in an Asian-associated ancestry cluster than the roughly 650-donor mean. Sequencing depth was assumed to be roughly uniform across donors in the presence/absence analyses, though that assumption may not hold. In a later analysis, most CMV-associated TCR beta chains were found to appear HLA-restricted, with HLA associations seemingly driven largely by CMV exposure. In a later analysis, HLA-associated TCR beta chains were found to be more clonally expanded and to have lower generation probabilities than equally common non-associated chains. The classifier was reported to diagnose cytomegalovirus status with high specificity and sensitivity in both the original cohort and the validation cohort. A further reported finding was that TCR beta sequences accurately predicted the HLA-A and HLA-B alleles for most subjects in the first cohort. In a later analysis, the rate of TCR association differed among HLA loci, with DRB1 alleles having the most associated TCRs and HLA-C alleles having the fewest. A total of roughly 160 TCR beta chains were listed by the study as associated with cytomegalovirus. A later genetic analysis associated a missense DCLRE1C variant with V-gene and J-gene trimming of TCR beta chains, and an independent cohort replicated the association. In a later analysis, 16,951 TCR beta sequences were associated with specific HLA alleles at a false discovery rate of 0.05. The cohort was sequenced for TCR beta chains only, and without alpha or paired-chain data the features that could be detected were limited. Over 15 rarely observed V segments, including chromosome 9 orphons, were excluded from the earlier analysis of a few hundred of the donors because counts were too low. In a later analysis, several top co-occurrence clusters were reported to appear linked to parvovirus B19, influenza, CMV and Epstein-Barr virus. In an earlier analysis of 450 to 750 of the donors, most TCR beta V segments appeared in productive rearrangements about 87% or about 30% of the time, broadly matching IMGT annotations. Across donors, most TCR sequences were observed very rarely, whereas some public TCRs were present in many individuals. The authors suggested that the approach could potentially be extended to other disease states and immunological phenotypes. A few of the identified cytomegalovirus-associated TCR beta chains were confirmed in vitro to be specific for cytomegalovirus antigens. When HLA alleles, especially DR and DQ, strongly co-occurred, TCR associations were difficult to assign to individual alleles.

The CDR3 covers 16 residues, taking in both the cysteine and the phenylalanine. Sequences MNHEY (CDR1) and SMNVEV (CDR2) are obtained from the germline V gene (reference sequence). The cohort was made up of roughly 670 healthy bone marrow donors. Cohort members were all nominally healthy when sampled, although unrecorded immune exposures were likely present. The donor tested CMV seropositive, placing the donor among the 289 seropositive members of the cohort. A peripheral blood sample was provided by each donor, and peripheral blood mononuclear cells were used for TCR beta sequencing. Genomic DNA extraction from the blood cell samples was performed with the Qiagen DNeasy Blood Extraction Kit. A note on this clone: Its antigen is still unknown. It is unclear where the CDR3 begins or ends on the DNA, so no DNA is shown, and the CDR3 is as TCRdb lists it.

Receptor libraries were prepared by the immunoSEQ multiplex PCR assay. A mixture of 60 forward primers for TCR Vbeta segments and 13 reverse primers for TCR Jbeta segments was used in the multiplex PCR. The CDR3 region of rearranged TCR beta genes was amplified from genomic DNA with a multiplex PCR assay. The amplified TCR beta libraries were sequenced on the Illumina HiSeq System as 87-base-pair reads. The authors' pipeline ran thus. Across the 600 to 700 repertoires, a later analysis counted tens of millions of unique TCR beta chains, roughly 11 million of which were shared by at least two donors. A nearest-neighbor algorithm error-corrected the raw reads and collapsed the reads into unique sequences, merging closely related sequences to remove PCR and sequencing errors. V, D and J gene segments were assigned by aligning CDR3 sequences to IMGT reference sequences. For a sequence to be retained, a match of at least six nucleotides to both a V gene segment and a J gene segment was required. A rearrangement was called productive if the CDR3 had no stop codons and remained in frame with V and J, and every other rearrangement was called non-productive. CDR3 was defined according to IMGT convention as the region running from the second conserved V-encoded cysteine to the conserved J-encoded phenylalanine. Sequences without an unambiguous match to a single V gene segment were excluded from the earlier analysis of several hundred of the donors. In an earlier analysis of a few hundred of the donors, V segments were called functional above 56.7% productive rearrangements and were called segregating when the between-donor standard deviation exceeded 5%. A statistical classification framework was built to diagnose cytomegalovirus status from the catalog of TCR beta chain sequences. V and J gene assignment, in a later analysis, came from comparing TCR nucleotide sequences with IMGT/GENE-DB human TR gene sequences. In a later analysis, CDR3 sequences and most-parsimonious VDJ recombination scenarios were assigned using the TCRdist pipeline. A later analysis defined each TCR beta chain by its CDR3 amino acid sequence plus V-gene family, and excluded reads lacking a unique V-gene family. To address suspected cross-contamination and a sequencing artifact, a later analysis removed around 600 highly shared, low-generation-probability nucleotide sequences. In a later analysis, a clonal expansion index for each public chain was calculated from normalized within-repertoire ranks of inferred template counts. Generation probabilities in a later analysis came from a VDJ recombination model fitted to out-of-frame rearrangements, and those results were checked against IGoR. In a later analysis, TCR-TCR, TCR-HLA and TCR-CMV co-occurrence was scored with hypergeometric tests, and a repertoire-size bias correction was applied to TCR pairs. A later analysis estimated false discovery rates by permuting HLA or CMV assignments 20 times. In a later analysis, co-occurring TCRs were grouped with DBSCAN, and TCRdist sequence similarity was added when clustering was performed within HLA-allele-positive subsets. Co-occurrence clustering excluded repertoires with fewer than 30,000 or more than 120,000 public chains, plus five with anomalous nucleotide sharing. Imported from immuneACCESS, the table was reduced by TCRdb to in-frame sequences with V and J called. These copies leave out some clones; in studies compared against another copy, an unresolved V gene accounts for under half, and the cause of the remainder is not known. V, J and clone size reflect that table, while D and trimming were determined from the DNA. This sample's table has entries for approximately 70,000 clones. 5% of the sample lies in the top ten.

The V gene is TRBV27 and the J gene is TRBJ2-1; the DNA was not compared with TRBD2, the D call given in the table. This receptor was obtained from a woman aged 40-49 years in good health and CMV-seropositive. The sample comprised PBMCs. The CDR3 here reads CASSSSPSGTGNEQFF.